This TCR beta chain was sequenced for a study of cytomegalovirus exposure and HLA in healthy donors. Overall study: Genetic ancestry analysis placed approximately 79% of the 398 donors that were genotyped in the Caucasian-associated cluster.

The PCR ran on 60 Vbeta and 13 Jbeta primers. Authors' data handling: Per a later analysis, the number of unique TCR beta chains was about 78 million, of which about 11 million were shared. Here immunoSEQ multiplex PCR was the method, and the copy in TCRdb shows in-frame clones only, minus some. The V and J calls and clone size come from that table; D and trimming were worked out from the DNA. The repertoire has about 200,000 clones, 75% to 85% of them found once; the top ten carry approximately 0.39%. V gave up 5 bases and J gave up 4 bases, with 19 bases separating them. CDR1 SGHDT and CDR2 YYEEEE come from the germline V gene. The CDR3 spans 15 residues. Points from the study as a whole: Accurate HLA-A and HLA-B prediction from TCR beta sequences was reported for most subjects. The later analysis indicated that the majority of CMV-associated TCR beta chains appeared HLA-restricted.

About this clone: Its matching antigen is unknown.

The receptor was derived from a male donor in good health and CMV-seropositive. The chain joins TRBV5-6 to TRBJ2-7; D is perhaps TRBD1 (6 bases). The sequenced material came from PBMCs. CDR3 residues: CASRTRQAPLYEQYF. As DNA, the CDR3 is TGTGCCAGCAGGACTCGACAGGCTCCACTTTACGAGCAGTACTTC.